These 4 T cell receptor beta chains were sequenced from one sample in a study of ipilimumab plus nivolumab after autologous stem cell transplantation. The method was immunoSEQ multiplex PCR; TCRdb's version includes in-frame clones alone and lacks a portion of them. The sample yields roughly 11,000 clones, more than 65% seen once. The sequenced sample was PBMCs, obtained in a trial of ipilimumab plus nivolumab as post-transplant consolidation. Receptors were obtained from a male donor with diffuse large B-cell lymphoma.

This chain joins TRBV6-5 and TRBJ2-3; possible D gene TRBD2, 5 bases. CDR1 MNHEY and CDR2 SVGAGI come from the germline V gene. The length of the CDR3 is 15 residues. V was trimmed by 0 bases and J by 4 bases, leaving 11 bases between them. As DNA, the CDR3 is TGTGCCAGCAGTTACTCTTCCGGGATACCAGATACGCAGTATTTT. As protein: CASSYSSGIPDTQYF.

The rearrangement joins TRBV4-3 to TRBJ1-1; D is unresolved. This CDR3 is 16 amino acids long. Per germline, CDR1 LGHNA and CDR2 YSLEER. Deletions cut 1 base from V and 2 bases from J, with 14 bases between. CDR3 coding DNA: TGCGCCAGCAGCCAAGCGATCACCTCTATTAACACTGAAGCTTTCTTT. Translated: CASSQAITSINTEAFF.

The table lists this clone with a count of one. V and J are TRBV7-3 and TRBJ2-5; possible D gene TRBD1, 6 bases. The V and J ends lost 3 bases and 3 bases respectively, with 8 bases between them. The germline V gene has CDR1 SGHTA and CDR2 FQGTGA. The CDR3 spans 13 residues. The CDR3, as DNA: TGTGCCAGCAGCTTTGCAGGGGAAGAGACCCAGTACTTC. Translated, it gives CASSFAGEETQYF.

This clone is termed large. The chain employs TRBV9 and TRBJ2-2; possibly TRBD2 for D (5 bases). The CDR3 contains 14 residues. V was trimmed by 3 bases and J by 6 bases, leaving 12 bases between them. Germline loops: CDR1 SGDLS, CDR2 YYNGEE. In nucleotides, the CDR3 is TGTGCCAGCAGCGAGGGAGTTAGCCCCGGGGAGCTGTTTTTT. Amino acids: CASSEGVSPGELFF.